Below are 26 T cell receptor beta chains sequenced from a single sample in a study of T cell repertoires in cytomegalovirus infection. One entry per CDR3 protein results from TCRdb running MiXCR on the reads. This table holds 450,000 to 600,000 distinct CDR3 sequences, 10% to 12% found once. Sequencing used PBMCs. These receptors all come from a human donor in good health (CMV status not recorded). Some clones in this sample may be carry-over from other donors' samples.

This clonotype was recorded only once. The chain has TRBV19 and TRBJ2-1; TRBD2 might be the D (6 bases). From germline, CDR1 is LNHDA and CDR2 SQIVND (reference sequence). Between the trimmed V and J ends, which lost 8 bases and 2 bases, there was a span of 16 bases. This CDR3 comprises 15 residues. Here the CDR3 reads CASRKGAGPYNEQFF. The CDR3 DNA follows: TGTGCCAGTCGAAAAGGGGCGGGGCCCTACAATGAGCAGTTCTTC.

The chain recombines TRBV7-3 with TRBJ2-2; TRBD2 matches at 9 bases. The CDR3 covers 17 residues. The trim removed 0 bases at V and 4 bases at J, leaving 6 bases unmatched. CDR1 and CDR2 (germline): SGHTA, FQGTGA. CDR3 residues: CASSLTSGRQVTGELFF. The CDR3 DNA follows: TGTGCCAGCAGCTTAACTAGCGGGAGACAGGTCACCGGGGAGCTGTTTTTT.

The chain employs TRBV2 and TRBJ1-4; 8 nucleotides line up with TRBD1. Germline CDR1 and CDR2: SNHLY and FYNNEI. Germline trimming cut 1 base from V and 5 bases from J; bases unmatched to any gene: 0. The CDR3 extends over 14 amino acids. This CDR3 is CASSEDRGNEKLFF. The DNA for the CDR3 is TGTGCCAGCAGTGAAGACAGGGGGAATGAAAAACTGTTTTTT.

This clonotype was recorded many times. Here the CDR3 reads CASSAGQGPRNTDTQYF. For the CDR3, the DNA is TGCGCCAGCAGCGCTGGACAGGGTCCAAGAAACACAGATACGCAGTATTTT. The chain couples TRBV5-1 to TRBJ2-3, with TRBD1 matching over 8 bases. The CDR3 has 17 amino acids. V lost 4 bases and J lost 2; bases outside the gene matches: 12. Germline V gene sequence: CDR1 SGHRS, CDR2 YFSETQ. Together with reference TRBV5-1 and TRBJ2-3, the CDR3 gives the full variable domain: KAGVTQTPRYLIKTRGQQVTLSCSPISGHRSVSWYQQTPGQGLQFLFEYFSETQRNKGNFPGRFSGRQFSNSRSEMNVSTLELGDSALYLCASSAGQGPRNTDTQYFGPGTRLTVL.

The table lists this clonotype with many counts. The chain carries TRBV7-6 and TRBJ2-5; D tentatively reads TRBD1 or TRBD2 (6 bases each). Trimming took off 5 bases at V and 2 bases at J, with 12 bases between the two ends. The germline gives CDR1 SGHVS, CDR2 FNYEAQ. The CDR3 loop spans 14 amino acids. The CDR3 protein is CASSGRGAQETQYF. The DNA of the CDR3 is TGTGCCAGCAGCGGTAGGGGGGCACAAGAGACCCAGTACTTC.

This clonotype was counted many times. As DNA, the CDR3 is TGTGCCAGCAGCTTAGGGGGCGGGGGGGTACAAGAGACCCAGTACTTC. Its translation: CASSLGGGGVQETQYF. This chain uses TRBV11-1 with TRBJ2-5; 9 positions agree with TRBD2. With 1 base clipped from V and 2 bases from J, the junction kept 5 bases outside the gene matches. CDR1 and CDR2 from the germline V gene are SGHAT and FQDESV (reference sequence). The CDR3 runs to 16 residues.

The chain combines TRBV20-1 with TRBJ2-3; D is perhaps TRBD2 (7 bases). The CDR3 loop spans 13 amino acids. The V end was cut by 0 bases, the J end by 11 bases, with 15 bases between. The V gene's germline CDR1 is DFQATT and CDR2 SNEGSKA (reference sequence). CDR3 sequence (DNA): TGCAGTGCTAGAGAGGGGGCGGGAGAGAAGCAGTATTTT. Translation: CSAREGAGEKQYF.

Regarding this clonotype: It may be a read error: a sequence one base away is much more abundant. The chain employs TRBV7-9 and TRBJ1-2; D might be TRBD1 (5 bases). Germline CDR1 is SEHNR and CDR2 is FQNEAQ (reference sequence). V dropped 5 bases and J dropped 4 bases, with 14 bases sitting between them. The CDR3 spans 14 residues. CDR3 sequence reads: CASSELGQGYGYTF. In nucleotides, the CDR3 is TGTGCCAGCAGCGAACTGGGGCAGGGCTATGGCTACACCTTC.

This clonotype showed up many times. The chain joins TRBV7-9 to TRBJ1-1, with D maybe TRBD1 (5 bases). The germline V gene encodes CDR1 SEHNR and CDR2 FQNEAQ (reference sequence). The CDR3 sequence is 14 residues long. V lost 5 bases and J 5 bases, leaving 15 bases between the germline ends. The CDR3 coding sequence is TGTGCCAGCAGCACGACGGGGGTTTCTACTGAAGCTTTCTTT. Protein: CASSTTGVSTEAFF.

This clonotype was observed many times. The chain couples TRBV7-2 to TRBJ2-3, with D tentatively TRBD1 or TRBD2 (5 bases each). Trimming took 2 bases from V and 2 from J, leaving 11 bases between them. Germline assignment: CDR1 SGHTA and CDR2 FQGNSA. The length of the CDR3 is 15 residues. CDR3 nucleotides: TGTGCCAGCAGCTTAAGGGGAGCGCACACAGATACGCAGTATTTT. It specifies CASSLRGAHTDTQYF.

This clonotype was detected ten times or more. The rearrangement links TRBV12-3 or TRBV12-4 to TRBJ1-4, with 9 bases fitting TRBD1. J gave up 2 bases and V 5 bases, and 6 bases lay outside the gene matches. The length of the CDR3 is 16 residues. The CDR3 is CASSGTGGWTNEKLFF. CDR3 bases: TGTGCCAGCAGTGGAACAGGGGGCTGGACTAATGAAAAACTGTTTTTT.

This clonotype has a count of ten or more. The chain is built from TRBV4-1 and TRBJ1-2; weak D call: TRBD1 (5 bases). This CDR3 is 14 amino acids long. Germline CDR1 MGHRA, CDR2 YSYEKL. V lost 2 bases and J 2 bases, leaving 9 bases between the germline ends. The CDR3 is CASSQPTENYGYTF. The CDR3 coding sequence is TGCGCCAGCAGCCAACCGACAGAAAACTATGGCTACACCTTC.

The rearrangement uses TRBV18 and TRBJ1-2; no definite D call. The CDR3 contains 14 residues. CDR1 and CDR2 (germline): KGHSH, LQKENI. Trimming took 1 base from V and 5 from J, leaving 11 bases between them. The CDR3 loop reads CASSPQDGEYGYTF. The CDR3 DNA reads as TGTGCCAGCTCACCACAGGACGGGGAGTATGGCTACACCTTC.

The chain carries TRBV2 and TRBJ2-3, with D perhaps TRBD2 (5 bases). Germline V lookup: CDR1 SNHLY, CDR2 FYNNEI. V was trimmed by 8 bases and J by 0 bases, leaving 15 bases between them. The CDR3 loop spans 15 amino acids. This CDR3 reads CASVHGSGSTDTQYF. DNA of the CDR3: TGTGCCAGCGTCCATGGGAGCGGAAGCACAGATACGCAGTATTTT.

The chain carries TRBV14 and TRBJ2-5; 14 positions agree with TRBD2. The CDR3 runs to 16 residues. CDR1 and CDR2 from the germline V gene are SGHDN and FVKESK. After removal of 3 bases from V and 5 bases from J, the junction contained 5 bases not matched to a gene. This chain's CDR3 is CASSQGGLAGAETQYF. The CDR3 region has the DNA TGTGCCAGCAGCCAGGGGGGACTAGCGGGAGCGGAGACCCAGTACTTC.

This clonotype was observed many times. This rearrangement joins TRBV7-2 to TRBJ2-5; D is undetermined. Germline-derived CDR1 and CDR2 are SGHTA and FQGNSA. This CDR3 region has 16 residues. V was pared by 5 bases and J by 5 bases, with 21 bases between. The CDR3 sequence: CASSLISRRVEETQYF. CDR3 sequence (DNA): TGTGCCAGCAGCCTCATCTCTCGGCGCGTGGAGGAGACCCAGTACTTC.

This clonotype came up a few times. The gene calls are TRBV2 and TRBJ2-1, with TRBD2 identical over 9 bases. The CDR3 consists of 15 residues. With V trimmed by 7 bases and J by 6 bases, 10 bases remained unmatched. The germline V gene has CDR1 SNHLY and CDR2 FYNNEI. The CDR3, as DNA: TGTGCCAGCAAAGGTCCTAGCGGGGTTATCAATGAGCAGTTCTTC. Its translation: CASKGPSGVINEQFF.

This clonotype occurred a few times. The chain combines TRBV19 with TRBJ1-1, with TRBD1 matching 9 bases. Germline V gene data show CDR1 as LNHDA and CDR2 as SQIVND (reference sequence). This CDR3 has 15 amino acids. The ends lost 6 bases at V and 4 bases at J; junction bases unmatched: 9. CDR3: CASRPRDRDSTEAFF. As DNA, the CDR3 is TGTGCCAGTAGGCCCCGGGACAGGGATTCCACTGAAGCTTTCTTT.

The J gene is TRBJ1-4, the V gene TRBV2; 9 bases map to TRBD1. This CDR3 comprises 15 residues. From germline, CDR1 is SNHLY and CDR2 FYNNEI. After removal of 4 bases from V and 8 bases from J, the junction contained 8 bases not matched to a gene. The CDR3 sequence is CASSVEGTGNEKLFF. The CDR3 coding sequence is TGTGCCAGCAGTGTGGAGGGGACAGGGAACGAAAAACTGTTTTTT.

Only a few counts were recorded for this clonotype. The chain couples TRBV12-3 or TRBV12-4 to TRBJ2-5; 12 bases line up with TRBD2. This CDR3 contains 16 residues. J lost 3 bases, V lost 6 bases, and 8 bases had no gene match. CDR3 bases: TGTGCCAGCAGCCCACCTAGCGGGAGGGCCGAAGAGACCCAGTACTTC. This encodes CASSPPSGRAEETQYF.

V usage is TRBV20-1 and J usage is TRBJ2-1; D gene unclear. CDR3 length: 11 residues. Trimming took 1 base from V and 12 from J, leaving 10 bases between them. The germline V gene has CDR1 DFQATT and CDR2 SNEGSKA (reference sequence). CDR3 amino acids: CSARGVDRQFF. DNA for the CDR3: TGCAGTGCTAGAGGCGTGGACCGGCAGTTCTTC.

This clonotype appeared many times. The V gene is TRBV5-6, the J gene TRBJ1-1; D is unresolved. The germline V gene has CDR1 SGHDT and CDR2 YYEEEE. The V end was cut by 5 bases, the J end by 0 bases, with 11 bases between. The CDR3 sequence is 14 residues long. CDR3 sequence reads: CASSLLSVNTEAFF. Written as DNA, the CDR3 is TGTGCCAGCAGTCTTCTGTCGGTGAACACTGAAGCTTTCTTT.

This sequence joins TRBV29-1 and TRBJ2-1; TRBD1 or TRBD2 may be the D gene (5 bases each). CDR1 is SQVTM, CDR2 ANQGSEA, per germline. This CDR3 has 13 amino acids. V was trimmed by 4 bases and J by 2 bases, leaving 9 bases between them. The CDR3 bases are TGCAGCGTTGGTGGGGGACCCTACAATGAGCAGTTCTTC. This sequence encodes CSVGGGPYNEQFF.

This clonotype came up many times. V and J are TRBV7-8 and TRBJ1-4; D is possibly TRBD1 (5 bases). Trimming cost V 1 base and J 8 bases, with 11 bases left between them. The germline V gene has CDR1 SGHVS and CDR2 FQNEAQ. The CDR3 consists of 14 residues. The CDR3 nucleotides are TGTGCCAGCAGCTTAGGAGGGGCCCAGGAAAAACTGTTTTTT. This encodes CASSLGGAQEKLFF.

This clonotype was recorded many times. The rearrangement joins TRBV5-5 to TRBJ2-3; TRBD2 might be the D (7 bases). CDR1 is SGHKS and CDR2 is YYEKEE in the germline V gene (reference sequence). V lost 4 bases, J lost 2 bases, and 23 bases lay in between. The CDR3 length is 18 residues. The CDR3 loop is CASSPARGGAKITDTQYF. In DNA, the CDR3 is TGTGCCAGCAGCCCCGCAAGGGGGGGGGCTAAGATCACAGATACGCAGTATTTT. The full variable domain, its missing parts supplied by reference TRBV5-5 and TRBJ2-3, is DAGVTQSPTHLIKTRGQQVTLRCSPISGHKSVSWYQQVLGQGPQFIFQYYEKEERGRGNFPDRFSARQFPNYSSELNVNALLLGDSALYLCASSPARGGAKITDTQYFGPGTRLTVL.

At least ten counts were recorded for this clonotype. The chain uses TRBV12-3 or TRBV12-4 and TRBJ2-2, with D maybe TRBD1 (6 bases). Trimming took off 7 bases at V and 0 bases at J, with 9 bases between the two ends. The CDR3 runs to 14 residues. CDR3 sequence (DNA): TGTGCCAGCAACAGGGTGGCGAACACCGGGGAGCTGTTTTTT. Translated: CASNRVANTGELFF.